A single sample is the source of the 21 T cell receptor beta chains below, sequenced in a study of T cells in Graves' hyperthyroidism and ophthalmopathy. The investigators amplified TCR beta CDR3 regions from RNA transcripts. A set of HTBI primers served as the primers for a first-round RT-PCR of the TCR CDR3. From the multiplex PCR reads, TCRdb called clonotypes with MiXCR, one entry per CDR3 protein. This table holds some 400,000 distinct CDR3 sequences, 11% to 15% found once. Input material: blood. Every receptor here comes from a woman aged 55-69 years with Graves' hyperthyroidism.

This chain's CDR3 is CASSLHKIRNTGELFF. CDR3 sequence (DNA): TGTGCCAGCTCACTACACAAAATCCGCAACACCGGGGAGCTGTTTTTT. The V and J genes are TRBV18 and TRBJ2-2; D remains unclear. The CDR3 runs to 16 residues. Trimming pared 4 bases from V and 2 bases from J, leaving 14 bases between. The germline CDR1 and CDR2 sequences are KGHSH and LQKENI.

This clonotype was detected many times. V gene TRBV20-1 combines with J gene TRBJ2-3, with TRBD2 matching 12 bases. This CDR3 is 16 amino acids long. The germline gives CDR1 DFQATT, CDR2 SNEGSKA (reference sequence). V lost 4 bases to trimming and J lost 6 bases; unmatched junction nucleotides: 11. CDR3 sequence (DNA): TGCAGTGCTACCTCGCCGACTAGCGGGAGTTCGGATACGCAGTATTTT. Its protein is CSATSPTSGSSDTQYF.

This clonotype has a handful of counts. A much larger clone is a single base away; this may be a read error. The chain is built from TRBV10-3 and TRBJ1-1; tentative D call: TRBD1 (5 bases). The CDR3 consists of 13 residues. V lost 8 bases and J 4 bases, leaving 14 bases between the germline ends. Germline V CDR1 and CDR2: ENHRY, SYGVKD. CDR3 nucleotide sequence: TGTGCCATCGGGGACGGGCTGAGCACTGAAGCTTTCTTT. Amino acids: CAIGDGLSTEAFF.

There are many counts of this clonotype. The rearrangement links TRBV15 to TRBJ1-1; D uncertain. Germline V CDR1 and CDR2: LNHNV, YYDKDF (reference sequence). The CDR3 spans 12 residues. V was clipped by 0 bases and J by 6 bases, with 5 bases between them. This CDR3 reads CATSRDFAEAFF. The CDR3 bases are TGTGCCACCAGCAGAGATTTCGCTGAAGCTTTCTTT.

This clonotype was recorded many times. V and J are TRBV20-1 and TRBJ2-7; D may be TRBD2 (5 bases). V lost 0 bases to trimming and J lost 0 bases, with 12 bases between them. CDR1 is DFQATT, CDR2 SNEGSKA, per germline (reference sequence). There are 15 residues in the CDR3. The CDR3 loop is CSARDRDRDSYEQYF. For the CDR3, the DNA is TGCAGTGCTAGAGATCGGGATAGGGACTCCTACGAGCAGTACTTC.

This clonotype was found a few times. The chain uses TRBV6-1 and TRBJ1-3; D remains unclear. The CDR3 covers 13 residues. Germline V gene data show CDR1 as MNHNS and CDR2 as SASEGT. V dropped 7 bases and J dropped 4 bases, with 11 bases sitting between them. CDR3 sequence: CASTKGIGNTIYF. The CDR3 nucleotides read TGTGCCAGCACCAAAGGGATAGGAAACACCATATATTTT.

The chain recombines TRBV18 with TRBJ2-3; D gene uncertain. Per the germline V gene, CDR1 is KGHSH and CDR2 is LQKENI. The CDR3 is 16 residues long. V gave up 3 bases and J gave up 2 bases, with 15 bases separating them. The CDR3 region is CASSPYRRDNTDTQYF. CDR3 DNA sequence: TGTGCCAGCTCACCCTACCGTCGTGATAACACAGATACGCAGTATTTT. Variable domain in full (rest from reference TRBV18 and TRBJ2-3): NAGVMQNPRHLVRRRGQEARLRCSPMKGHSHVYWYRQLPEEGLKFMVYLQKENIIDESGMPKERFSAEFPKEGPSILRIQQVVRGDSAAYFCASSPYRRDNTDTQYFGPGTRLTVL.

This clonotype was detected ten times or more. The chain links TRBV6-1 to TRBJ2-5; 9 nucleotides match TRBD2. The junction had 12 bases not matched to a gene; V was cut back by 6 bases and J by 4 bases. Germline assignment: CDR1 MNHNS and CDR2 SASEGT. The CDR3 is 16 residues long. CDR3 DNA sequence: TGTGCCAGCAGCCCCGGACTAGCGAGCTTCGGAGAGACCCAGTACTTC. Amino acids: CASSPGLASFGETQYF.

This clonotype appeared many times. The V call is TRBV20-1, the J call TRBJ1-5; D gene unclear. CDR3 length: 13 amino acids. The ends were cut back, 3 bases at V and 2 bases at J, with 8 bases in the middle. The germline V gene has CDR1 DFQATT and CDR2 SNEGSKA (reference sequence). CDR3 sequence reads: CSASPDGNQPQHF. The CDR3 DNA reads TGCAGTGCTAGCCCCGACGGCAATCAGCCCCAGCATTTT.

The chain combines TRBV7-9 with TRBJ2-7, with TRBD1 identical over 8 bases. V gave up 4 bases and J gave up 2 bases; unmatched junction bases: 4. This CDR3 has 14 amino acids. CDR1 and CDR2 (germline): SEHNR, FQNEAQ (reference sequence). CDR3 amino acids: CASSSGQDAYEQYF. The CDR3 DNA is TGTGCCAGCAGCTCGGGACAGGATGCCTACGAGCAGTACTTC. The full variable domain, with the rest looked up from reference TRBV7-9 and TRBJ2-7, is DTGVSQNPRHKITKRGQNVTFRCDPISEHNRLYWYRQTLGQGPEFLTYFQNEAQLEKSRLLSDRFSAERPKGSFSTLEIQRTEQGDSAMYLCASSSGQDAYEQYFGPGTRLTVT.

The chain combines TRBV6-2 or TRBV6-3 with TRBJ1-5; tentatively, D is TRBD1 (6 bases). This CDR3 contains 15 residues. Trimming pared 7 bases from V and 2 bases from J, leaving 15 bases between. Per the germline V gene, CDR1 is MNHEY and CDR2 is SVGEGT. The CDR3 protein is CASTSSPGGNQPQHF. CDR3 DNA: TGTGCCAGCACATCTTCCCCAGGGGGCAATCAGCCCCAGCATTTT.

V usage is TRBV11-2 and J usage is TRBJ1-1, with D unresolved. The CDR3 is 15 amino acids. Germline V gene lookup returns CDR1 SGHAT and CDR2 FQNNGV. Trimming removed 3 bases from V and 0 bases from J, with 11 bases in between. The CDR3 DNA sequence: TGTGCCAGCAGCTTTCGGGGTATGATGAACACTGAAGCTTTCTTT. Translating it yields CASSFRGMMNTEAFF.

This clonotype was counted ten times or more. The chain is built from TRBV7-3 and TRBJ2-3; D is ambiguous. Between the trimmed V and J ends, which lost 4 bases and 1 base, there was a span of 6 bases. This CDR3 is built from 13 residues. The germline CDR1 and CDR2 sequences are SGHTA and FQGTGA. Here the CDR3 reads CASSWVRTDTQYF. In nucleotides, the CDR3 is TGTGCCAGCAGCTGGGTGCGCACAGATACGCAGTATTTT.

The sample holds many counts of this clonotype. This rearrangement joins TRBV5-1 to TRBJ2-7, with D perhaps TRBD2 (5 bases). Germline CDR1 is SGHRS and CDR2 is YFSETQ. The CDR3 consists of 14 residues. The V end was cut by 0 bases, the J end by 4 bases, with 11 bases between. In nucleotides, the CDR3 is TGCGCCAGCAGCTTGGCAGGTGGGGAGTACGAGCAGTACTTC. Its translation: CASSLAGGEYEQYF. Together with reference TRBV5-1 and TRBJ2-7, the CDR3 gives the full variable domain: KAGVTQTPRYLIKTRGQQVTLSCSPISGHRSVSWYQQTPGQGLQFLFEYFSETQRNKGNFPGRFSGRQFSNSRSEMNVSTLELGDSALYLCASSLAGGEYEQYFGPGTRLTVT.

Turning to this clonotype: Just one base apart from a much larger clone, this may be a read error. The chain links TRBV12-3 or TRBV12-4 to TRBJ1-2; 11 bases are a match to TRBD1. The CDR3 has 16 amino acids. V lost 4 bases, J lost 4 bases, and 8 bases stayed unmatched. The CDR3 protein is CASSYSGTGGGYGYTF. The CDR3 region has the DNA TGTGCCAGCAGTTACTCAGGGACAGGGGGAGGCTATGGCTACACCTTC.

This clonotype was observed at least ten times. This sequence joins TRBV20-1 and TRBJ2-3, with D perhaps TRBD2 (6 bases). Germline V gene lookup returns CDR1 DFQATT and CDR2 SNEGSKA (reference sequence). Trimming left V 0 bases short and J 1 base short, with 8 bases between. The CDR3 loop spans 14 amino acids. The CDR3 DNA is TGCAGTGCTAGAGAGCGGGACGGCACAGATACGCAGTATTTT. Its translation is CSARERDGTDTQYF.

The chain couples TRBV19 to TRBJ2-7, with D possibly TRBD1 on 6 matching bases. Germline V gene sequence: CDR1 LNHDA, CDR2 SQIVND (reference sequence). V lost 4 bases to trimming and J lost 3 bases, with 13 bases between them. The CDR3 is 14 residues long. As DNA, the CDR3 is TGTGCCAGTAGTAAACAGGGCAGGGGCTACGAGCAGTACTTC. Residues: CASSKQGRGYEQYF. The complete variable domain, with remaining parts taken from reference TRBV19 and TRBJ2-7, reads DGGITQSPKYLFRKEGQNVTLSCEQNLNHDAMYWYRQDPGQGLRLIYYSQIVNDFQKGDIAEGYSVSREKKESFPLTVTSAQKNPTAFYLCASSKQGRGYEQYFGPGTRLTVT.

This clonotype came up many times. This chain connects TRBV7-8 to TRBJ2-5, with 10 positions matching TRBD2. This CDR3 has 17 residues. The ends lost 1 base at V and 5 bases at J; junction bases unmatched: 10. Germline CDR1 and CDR2: SGHVS and FQNEAQ. Here the CDR3 reads CASSLVEASGSSETQYF. CDR3 nucleotides: TGTGCCAGCAGCTTAGTTGAGGCTAGCGGGAGTTCTGAGACCCAGTACTTC. Based on the CDR3 plus reference TRBV7-8 and TRBJ2-5, the full variable domain is GAGVSQSPRYKVAKRGQDVALRCDPISGHVSLFWYQQALGQGPEFLTYFQNEAQLDKSGLPSDRFFAERPEGSVSTLKIQRTQQEDSAVYLCASSLVEASGSSETQYFGPGTRLLVL.

There are many counts of this clonotype. The chain couples TRBV3-1 to TRBJ2-7; 14 nucleotides match TRBD2. This CDR3 comprises 15 residues. Germline V lookup: CDR1 LGHDT, CDR2 YNNKEL (reference sequence). V lost 5 bases, J lost 4 bases, and 4 bases stayed unmatched. CDR3 loop: CASSIGTSGSYEQYF. The CDR3, as DNA: TGTGCCAGCAGCATTGGGACTAGCGGGAGTTACGAGCAGTACTTC.

This sequence joins TRBV18 and TRBJ2-2; D remains unclear. The V gene lost 3 bases and the J gene lost 6 bases, with 17 bases spanning the gap. CDR3 size: 16 residues. Germline V gene lookup returns CDR1 KGHSH and CDR2 LQKENI. CDR3 loop: CASSPQASGVAGELFF. CDR3 nucleotides: TGTGCCAGCTCACCCCAAGCGTCAGGAGTTGCCGGGGAGCTGTTTTTT.

This clonotype occurred many times. This sequence joins TRBV2 and TRBJ1-5; 9 nucleotides align to TRBD1. The CDR3 length is 14 residues. Germline CDR1 is SNHLY and CDR2 is FYNNEI. The V and J ends lost 4 bases and 6 bases, in that order; junction bases with no gene match: 4. CDR3 region: CASSVGQGSQPQHF. Written as DNA, the CDR3 is TGTGCCAGCAGTGTCGGACAGGGGAGTCAGCCCCAGCATTTT.